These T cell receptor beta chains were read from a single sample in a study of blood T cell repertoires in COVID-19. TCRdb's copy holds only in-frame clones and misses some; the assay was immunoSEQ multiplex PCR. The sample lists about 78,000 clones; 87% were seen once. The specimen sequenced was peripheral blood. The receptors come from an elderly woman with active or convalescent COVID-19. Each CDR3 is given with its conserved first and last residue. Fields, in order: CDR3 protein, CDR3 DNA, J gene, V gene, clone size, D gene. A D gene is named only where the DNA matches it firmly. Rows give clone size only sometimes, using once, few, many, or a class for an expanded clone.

CDR3aa: CASSEDSSSNEKLFF; CDR3nt: TGCGCCAGCAGTGAGGACAGCTCCTCTAATGAAAAACTGTTTTTT; j_gene: TRBJ1-4; v_gene: TRBV10-2; abundance: .; d_gene: .
CDR3aa: CASSSRTGLETQYF; CDR3nt: TGTGCCAGCAGCTCCCGGACAGGGCTCGAGACCCAGTACTTC; j_gene: TRBJ2-5; v_gene: TRBV5-8; abundance: .; d_gene: TRBD1
CDR3aa: CATSVTGGSGANVLTF; CDR3nt: TGTGCCACCTCGGTCACAGGGGGCTCTGGGGCCAACGTCCTGACTTTC; j_gene: TRBJ2-6; v_gene: TRBV5-8; abundance: .; d_gene: TRBD1
CDR3aa: CASSLHGTVRLPDTQYF; CDR3nt: TGTGCCAGCAGTCTGCACGGGACTGTTAGACTGCCAGATACGCAGTATTTT; j_gene: TRBJ2-3; v_gene: TRBV28; abundance: .; d_gene: .
CDR3aa: CASSQSRQGANTGELFF; CDR3nt: TGTGCCAGCAGCCAATCCCGACAGGGGGCGAACACCGGGGAGCTGTTTTTT; j_gene: TRBJ2-2; v_gene: TRBV16; abundance: .; d_gene: TRBD1
CDR3aa: CASSSSIQGGSPLHF; CDR3nt: TGTGCCAGCTCATCTAGCATACAGGGTGGTTCACCCCTCCACTTT; j_gene: TRBJ1-6; v_gene: TRBV18; abundance: .; d_gene: .
CDR3aa: CASSPRRDTEAFF; CDR3nt: TGTGCCAGCTCACCCCGGAGGGACACTGAAGCTTTCTTT; j_gene: TRBJ1-1; v_gene: TRBV18; abundance: .; d_gene: .
CDR3aa: CASSFPGVGKNIQYF; CDR3nt: TGTGCCAGCAGTTTCCCGGGAGTGGGCAAAAACATTCAGTACTTC; j_gene: TRBJ2-4; v_gene: TRBV28; abundance: .; d_gene: .
CDR3aa: CASSVPGQGVHEQYF; CDR3nt: TGCGCCAGCAGCGTCCCGGGACAGGGGGTTCACGAGCAGTACTTC; j_gene: TRBJ2-7; v_gene: TRBV5-1; abundance: .; d_gene: TRBD1
CDR3aa: CASPGPLPTGGSNQPQHF; CDR3nt: TGCGCCAGTCCGGGGCCACTTCCGACAGGCGGGAGCAATCAGCCCCAGCATTTT; j_gene: TRBJ1-5; v_gene: TRBV5-1; abundance: once; d_gene: .
CDR3aa: CASNKQLAGLDEQYF; CDR3nt: TGTGCCAGCAACAAACAACTAGCGGGCCTGGACGAGCAGTACTTC; j_gene: TRBJ2-7; v_gene: TRBV5-4; abundance: .; d_gene: TRBD2
CDR3aa: CASSPLGSGANVLTF; CDR3nt: TGTGCCAGTAGTCCCCTAGGCTCTGGGGCCAACGTCCTGACTTTC; j_gene: TRBJ2-6; v_gene: TRBV19; abundance: .; d_gene: .
CDR3aa: CASETGGREQYF; CDR3nt: TGTGCCTCAGAGACCGGGGGACGTGAGCAGTACTTC; j_gene: TRBJ2-7; v_gene: TRBV2; abundance: .; d_gene: .
CDR3aa: CASSLEGTGGGEQYF; CDR3nt: TGCGCCAGCAGCTTGGAAGGGACAGGGGGCGGGGAGCAGTACTTC; j_gene: TRBJ2-7; v_gene: TRBV5-1; abundance: .; d_gene: TRBD1
CDR3aa: CASSGGLENIQYF; CDR3nt: TGTGCCAGCAGCGGGGGGTTGGAAAACATTCAGTACTTC; j_gene: TRBJ2-4; v_gene: TRBV7-6; abundance: .; d_gene: .
CDR3aa: CATGETEPPNTGELFF; CDR3nt: TGTGCCACCGGGGAGACCGAACCCCCCAACACCGGGGAGCTGTTTTTT; j_gene: TRBJ2-2; v_gene: TRBV15; abundance: .; d_gene: .
CDR3aa: CATSRDQGSYNEQFF; CDR3nt: TGTGCCACCAGCAGAGACCAGGGGTCCTACAATGAGCAGTTCTTC; j_gene: TRBJ2-1; v_gene: TRBV15; abundance: .; d_gene: .
CDR3aa: CASSLAAGAGNTIYF; CDR3nt: TGCGCCAGCAGCTTGGCCGCCGGGGCTGGAAACACCATATATTTT; j_gene: TRBJ1-3; v_gene: TRBV5-1; abundance: .; d_gene: .
CDR3aa: CASSQELLAGQGRAGELFF; CDR3nt: TGCGCCAGCAGCCAAGAACTCTTAGCGGGACAGGGGAGGGCCGGGGAGCTGTTTTTT; j_gene: TRBJ2-2; v_gene: TRBV4-3; abundance: .; d_gene: TRBD1
CDR3aa: CASSQGHPGTSGHEQFF; CDR3nt: TGTGCCAGCAGCCAAGGACATCCGGGGACTTCTGGCCATGAGCAGTTCTTC; j_gene: TRBJ2-1; v_gene: TRBV3-1/TRBV3-2; abundance: once; d_gene: .
CDR3aa: CASSLGLAGVLYNEQFF; CDR3nt: TGCGCCAGCAGCTTGGGACTAGCGGGGGTCCTCTACAATGAGCAGTTCTTC; j_gene: TRBJ2-1; v_gene: TRBV5-1; abundance: .; d_gene: TRBD2
CDR3aa: CASSHPGLAAKETQYF; CDR3nt: TGTGCCAGCAGCCACCCTGGACTAGCGGCTAAAGAGACCCAGTACTTC; j_gene: TRBJ2-5; v_gene: TRBV5-8; abundance: .; d_gene: TRBD2
CDR3aa: CASTLALGTQYF; CDR3nt: TGTGCCAGCACCCTAGCGCTGGGAACGCAGTATTTT; j_gene: TRBJ2-3; v_gene: TRBV11-2; abundance: .; d_gene: .